These 30 T cell receptor beta chains were all obtained from the same sample, sequenced in a study of early T cells in non-severe SARS-CoV-2 infection. Each CDR3 protein is one row after TCRdb ran MiXCR on the 5' RACE reads. The sample contains 60,000 to 75,000 distinct CDR3 sequences, approximately 12% of which appear only once. The sequencing input was whole blood. The receptors shown here come from an adult who was a healthcare worker with PCR-confirmed SARS-CoV-2 infection or an uninfected control (not recorded which).

This clonotype has more than one count but fewer than ten. The chain carries TRBV7-2 and TRBJ1-5, with 9 bases lining up with TRBD1. The CDR3 has 16 residues. V was clipped by 4 bases and J by 7 bases; unmatched bases: 11. The germline V gene has CDR1 SGHTA and CDR2 FQGNSA. The DNA for the CDR3 is TGTGCCAGCAGCTCGCCAACACAGGGGGCAGGGCAGCCCCAGCATTTT. Amino acids: CASSSPTQGAGQPQHF.

This clonotype was counted between two and nine times. The V gene is TRBV6-5, the J gene TRBJ1-6; TRBD1 aligns across 8 bases. Germline CDR1 MNHEY, CDR2 SVGAGI. V shed 2 bases and J 9 bases; nucleotides not matched to a gene: 15. The CDR3 totals 18 residues. CDR3 DNA sequence: TGTGCCAGCAGTTACGGGCGAAATTTTGGGACAGGATTTTCACCCCTCCACTTT. Its translation: CASSYGRNFGTGFSPLHF.

This clonotype came up a few times. The V and J genes are TRBV5-6 and TRBJ2-3; tentatively, D is TRBD2 (5 bases). The V gene's germline CDR1 is SGHDT and CDR2 YYEEEE. Trimming took off 2 bases at V and 4 bases at J, with 14 bases between the two ends. The CDR3 has 15 amino acids. In DNA form, the CDR3 reads TGTGCCAGCAGCTTTGGCGGGCCGAATGCAGATACGCAGTATTTT. Its protein product is CASSFGGPNADTQYF.

The chain combines TRBV11-2 with TRBJ2-7, with 10 bases lining up with TRBD2. The V segment lost 1 base and the J segment 2 bases; nucleotides outside the gene matches: 5. Germline CDR1 is SGHAT and CDR2 is FQNNGV. The CDR3 totals 16 residues. The CDR3 region has the DNA TGTGCCAGCAGCTTAGTGACTAGCGGGTTTCCCTACGAGCAGTACTTC. It encodes CASSLVTSGFPYEQYF.

The chain is built from TRBV7-3 and TRBJ2-1, with TRBD2 identical over 14 bases. CDR1 SGHTA and CDR2 FQGTGA come from the germline V gene. The CDR3 sequence is 17 residues long. V was pared by 5 bases and J by 5 bases, with 8 bases of the junction left unmatched. DNA of the CDR3: TGTGCCAGCAGCAAGCCGGGACTAGCGGGAGAAAACAATGAGCAGTTCTTC. This sequence encodes CASSKPGLAGENNEQFF. Combining the CDR3 with reference TRBV7-3 and TRBJ2-1 gives the whole variable domain GAGVSQTPSNKVTEKGKYVELRCDPISGHTALYWYRQSLGQGPEFLIYFQGTGAADDSGLPNDRFFAVRPEGSVSTLKIQRTERGDSAVYLCASSKPGLAGENNEQFFGPGTRLTVL.

This chain connects TRBV7-8 to TRBJ2-1, with D maybe TRBD2 (5 bases). Trimming shortened V by 7 bases and J by 3 bases, and 25 bases separated the two germline ends. Germline values: CDR1 SGHVS, CDR2 FQNEAQ. The CDR3 extends over 18 amino acids. CDR3 sequence: CASTRRRIVGVSYNEQFF. Written as DNA, the CDR3 is TGTGCCAGCACCCGGAGGAGAATAGTGGGAGTTAGCTACAATGAGCAGTTCTTC. Supplemented by reference TRBV7-8 and TRBJ2-1, the full variable domain reads GAGVSQSPRYKVAKRGQDVALRCDPISGHVSLFWYQQALGQGPEFLTYFQNEAQLDKSGLPSDRFFAERPEGSVSTLKIQRTQQEDSAVYLCASTRRRIVGVSYNEQFFGPGTRLTVL.

The J gene is TRBJ2-4, the V gene TRBV12-3 or TRBV12-4; D is uncertain. V lost 2 bases and J 0 bases, leaving 8 bases between the germline ends. CDR3 size: 15 residues. In nucleotides, the CDR3 is TGTGCCAGCAGTTTAAACGAGGTAGCCAAAAACATTCAGTACTTC. Translated, it gives CASSLNEVAKNIQYF.

This clonotype turned up a few times. The rearrangement joins TRBV5-1 to TRBJ2-5, with 9 bases matching TRBD2. This CDR3 contains 14 residues. Trimming at V came to 5 bases and at J to 2 bases, leaving 4 bases not matched to a gene. The germline V gene has CDR1 SGHRS and CDR2 YFSETQ. CDR3: CASRVAGVQETQYF. In DNA, the CDR3 is TGCGCCAGCAGGGTAGCGGGGGTACAAGAGACCCAGTACTTC.

In this sample, this clonotype turned up many times. J is TRBJ2-7 and V is TRBV29-1; a weak D match, TRBD1 (6 bases). Germline CDR1 SQVTM, CDR2 ANQGSEA. This CDR3 spans 13 amino acids. Trimming left V 4 bases short and J 1 base short, with 11 bases between. CDR3 in amino acids: CSVGTDISYEQYF. In nucleotides, the CDR3 is TGCAGCGTTGGGACAGATATATCCTACGAGCAGTACTTC.

This chain uses TRBV5-8 with TRBJ1-5; no firm D call. Germline-derived CDR1 and CDR2 are SGHTS and YDEGEE. The CDR3 has 14 amino acids. V was shortened by 0 bases and J by 3 bases, with 7 bases between the two germline ends. CDR3 DNA: TGTGCCAGCAGCTTGGGTCTACACAATCAGCCCCAGCATTTT. Translated: CASSLGLHNQPQHF.

This clonotype was picked up many times. The chain couples TRBV19 to TRBJ1-5, with D possibly being TRBD1 (6 bases). V gave up 3 bases and J gave up 2 bases, with 20 bases separating them. CDR3 length: 18 amino acids. Per germline, CDR1 LNHDA and CDR2 SQIVND (reference sequence). The CDR3: CASSILGGGVLGNQPQHF. As DNA, the CDR3 is TGTGCCAGTAGTATTTTGGGAGGGGGTGTCCTTGGCAATCAGCCCCAGCATTTT.

This clonotype came up many times. This sequence joins TRBV18 and TRBJ1-4, with TRBD1 identical over 10 bases. Germline V gene data show CDR1 as KGHSH and CDR2 as LQKENI. V dropped 4 bases and J dropped 10; count of bases not matched to a gene: 3. This CDR3 is 13 amino acids long. This CDR3 reads CASSLGDRGKLFF. CDR3 sequence (DNA): TGTGCCAGCTCACTTGGGGACAGGGGAAAACTGTTTTTT.

The rearrangement uses TRBV18 and TRBJ2-7, with D possibly TRBD1 on 6 matching bases. Trimming cost V 6 bases and J 5 bases, with 14 bases left between them. The CDR3 consists of 13 residues. From germline, CDR1 is KGHSH and CDR2 LQKENI. The CDR3 loop reads CASSARQDNEQYF. CDR3 coding DNA: TGTGCCAGCTCTGCCCGACAGGATAACGAGCAGTACTTC.

The chain links TRBV6-6 to TRBJ2-7; 14 positions agree with TRBD2. The CDR3 is made up of 15 amino acids. Trimming at V came to 5 bases and at J to 4 bases, leaving 4 bases not matched to a gene. CDR1 is MNHNY, CDR2 SVGAGI, per germline (reference sequence). This chain's CDR3 is CASSKGTSGSYEQYF. DNA for the CDR3: TGTGCCAGCAGTAAAGGGACTAGCGGGAGTTACGAGCAGTACTTC.

Only a few counts were recorded for this clonotype. V usage is TRBV19 and J usage is TRBJ2-5; maybe TRBD1 (5 bases). Germline-derived CDR1 and CDR2 are LNHDA and SQIVND (reference sequence). V lost 2 bases, J lost 5 bases, and 12 bases lay in between. CDR3 length: 14 residues. CDR3 amino acids: CASSIRGSWETQYF. As DNA, the CDR3 is TGTGCCAGTAGTATAAGGGGCTCGTGGGAGACCCAGTACTTC.

V and J are TRBV7-9 and TRBJ2-5; D unclear. V was clipped by 5 bases and J by 5 bases, with 12 bases between them. The CDR3 totals 13 residues. Per the germline V gene, CDR1 is SEHNR and CDR2 is FQNEAQ (reference sequence). The CDR3 bases are TGTGCCAGCAGCCCTCCCCTGGGGGAGACCCAGTACTTC. Amino acid sequence: CASSPPLGETQYF.

V and J are TRBV5-6 and TRBJ1-5, with D uncertain. Deletions cut 0 bases from V and 1 base from J, with 11 bases between. The CDR3 covers 16 residues. CDR1 SGHDT and CDR2 YYEEEE come from the germline V gene. CDR3 nucleotide sequence: TGTGCCAGCAGCTTGGCCGGCGACCGGAGCAATCAGCCCCAGCATTTT. It is translated as CASSLAGDRSNQPQHF.

This clonotype was counted only a few times. The chain uses TRBV6-6 and TRBJ2-2; 11 bases map to TRBD1. The CDR3 spans 15 residues. Germline assignment: CDR1 MNHNY and CDR2 SVGAGI (reference sequence). Trimming removed 6 bases from V and 7 bases from J; junction bases left unmatched: 7. This CDR3 is CASRSGQGAIGELFF. Written as DNA, the CDR3 is TGTGCCAGCAGATCCGGACAGGGGGCAATCGGGGAGCTGTTTTTT.

The chain has TRBV7-6 and TRBJ2-1; D unresolved. Trimming stripped 5 bases from V and 2 bases from J, with 19 bases between. This CDR3 comprises 17 residues. Germline values: CDR1 SGHVS, CDR2 FNYEAQ. This CDR3 is CASSPHLSAAAYNEQFF. Here the CDR3 DNA reads TGTGCCAGCAGCCCACACCTTTCGGCAGCTGCCTACAATGAGCAGTTCTTC. Full variable domain (rest looked up from reference TRBV7-6 and TRBJ2-1): GAGVSQSPRYKVTKRGQDVALRCDPISGHVSLYWYRQALGQGPEFLTYFNYEAQQDKSGLPNDRFSAERPEGSISTLTIQRTEQRDSAMYRCASSPHLSAAAYNEQFFGPGTRLTVL.

The rearrangement links TRBV5-4 to TRBJ2-3; D is possibly TRBD2 (6 bases). The length of the CDR3 is 17 residues. Germline CDR1 is SGHNT and CDR2 is YYREEE (reference sequence). V shed 0 bases and J shed 0 bases, with 14 bases lying between them. The CDR3 protein is CASSLAGREPSTDTQYF. The CDR3 nucleotides are TGTGCCAGCAGCTTGGCCGGCCGGGAGCCTAGCACAGATACGCAGTATTTT. Full variable domain (missing parts from reference TRBV5-4 and TRBJ2-3): ETGVTQSPTHLIKTRGQQVTLRCSSQSGHNTVSWYQQALGQGPQFIFQYYREEENGRGNFPPRFSGLQFPNYSSELNVNALELDDSALYLCASSLAGREPSTDTQYFGPGTRLTVL.

In this sample, this clonotype is medium-sized. The chain combines TRBV6-1 with TRBJ2-4, with D possibly being TRBD1 or TRBD2 (5 bases each). This CDR3 comprises 14 residues. Germline lookup yields CDR1 MNHNS and CDR2 SASEGT. With 7 bases removed from V and 5 bases from J, the gap between germline ends came to 15 bases. The CDR3 is CASTSLGDENIQYF. CDR3 sequence (DNA): TGTGCCAGCACCTCCCTAGGGGACGAAAACATTCAGTACTTC.

Remarks on this clonotype: The junction does not match germline at one end; this may be a read error. The gene calls are TRBV4-1 and TRBJ2-3, with D perhaps assigned TRBD1 or TRBD2 (7 bases each). Germline V CDR1 and CDR2: MGHRA, YSYEKL. This CDR3 region has 17 residues. CDR3 region: CVSSQVGRGRRTDTQYF. The CDR3 region has the DNA TGCGTCAGCAGCCAAGTGGGGAGGGGGCGCCGCACAGATACGCAGTATTTT.

This clonotype has more than one count but fewer than ten. The chain recombines TRBV7-8 with TRBJ2-3; 11 bases are shared with TRBD2. The V gene end was trimmed by 4 bases and the J gene end by 2 bases; junction bases not matched to a gene: 5. Germline CDR1 and CDR2: SGHVS and FQNEAQ. The CDR3 is made up of 16 amino acids. In DNA form, the CDR3 reads TGTGCCAGCAGCTCCCTGACTAGCGGGAACACAGATACGCAGTATTTT. Protein product: CASSSLTSGNTDTQYF.

The genes are TRBV12-3 or TRBV12-4 and TRBJ1-2, with D possibly matching TRBD1 (6 bases). Trimming removed 6 bases from V and 4 bases from J, with 18 bases in between. The CDR3 consists of 15 residues. The CDR3 reads CASRSRGQAFYGYTF. The CDR3 DNA is TGTGCCAGCAGAAGCAGGGGACAAGCTTTCTATGGCTACACCTTC.

On this clonotype itself: A much larger clone differs by one base, so this may be a read error. This chain links TRBV5-1 with TRBJ2-3; 7 nucleotides align to TRBD2. CDR1 is SGHRS and CDR2 is YFSETQ in the germline V gene. This CDR3 comprises 13 residues. This CDR3 reads CASNLRRGDTQYF. The CDR3, as DNA: TGCGCCAGCAACTTGAGGCGGGGGGATACGCAGTATTTT.

As for this clonotype: A read error may produce the germline difference seen at one junction end. The chain recombines TRBV3-1 with TRBJ1-1, with D maybe TRBD1 (5 bases). The CDR3 spans 15 residues. Germline assignment: CDR1 LGHDT and CDR2 YNNKEL (reference sequence). Here the CDR3 DNA reads TGTGTCAGCAGCGCGCGACAAGGGGTGAACACTGAAGCTTTCTTT. Protein sequence: CVSSARQGVNTEAFF.

This clonotype appeared many times. The chain links TRBV12-3 or TRBV12-4 to TRBJ2-7; D might be TRBD1 (6 bases). The CDR3 extends over 13 amino acids. The V end lost 4 bases, the J end lost 4 bases, and 11 bases lay between the germline ends. CDR3 sequence reads: CASSSGQIYEQYF. The CDR3, as DNA: TGTGCCAGCAGTTCCGGACAGATTTACGAGCAGTACTTC.

This clonotype was picked up a small number of times. The chain employs TRBV6-5 and TRBJ1-2; D not resolved. The CDR3 covers 12 residues. Per the germline V gene, CDR1 is MNHEY and CDR2 is SVGAGI. V lost 6 bases and J lost 2, with 7 bases in between. CDR3 bases: TGTGCCAGCAGCCGCCAAAACTATGGCTACACCTTC. As protein: CASSRQNYGYTF.

This clonotype was counted at least ten times. J is TRBJ2-5 and V is TRBV3-1; possible D gene TRBD2, 5 bases. This CDR3 has 14 residues. Germline V lookup: CDR1 LGHDT, CDR2 YNNKEL (reference sequence). Trimming removed 2 bases from V and 3 bases from J, with 10 bases in between. The CDR3 DNA follows: TGTGCCAGCAGCCAACCGGACTCGGAAGAGACCCAGTACTTC. Protein: CASSQPDSEETQYF.

This clonotype was seen repeatedly, ten times or more. This chain connects TRBV7-9 to TRBJ2-6, with a weak D call TRBD2 (6 bases). CDR3 size: 15 residues. V was pared by 3 bases and J by 4 bases, with 10 bases between. Germline V gives CDR1 SEHNR, CDR2 FQNEAQ (reference sequence). The CDR3 nucleotides read TGTGCCAGCAGCTTGGAGGGTCTCGGGGCCAACGTCCTGACTTTC. The encoded protein is CASSLEGLGANVLTF.